The next 23 T cell receptor beta chains were all read from a single sample in a study of CD8 T cells in ankylosing spondylitis. Study conclusions and caveats: A motif of roughly 8 highly homologous TCR beta variants was seen as apparently characteristic of ankylosing spondylitis blood.

TCRdb re-called the 5' RACE reads through MiXCR, storing one row per CDR3 protein. This sample has around 770,000 distinct CDR3 sequences; roughly 12% occur once, and the top ten carry 0.45% to 0.6%. Antigens for these TCRs are unknown. Sequencing input: blood, either unsorted or a sorted T cell fraction (not recorded which). The receptors were sampled from a male donor with ankylosing spondylitis.

The rearrangement uses TRBV6-1 and TRBJ1-4, with D unresolved. With 6 bases removed from V and 4 bases from J, the gap between germline ends came to 18 bases. Germline V gene lookup returns CDR1 MNHNS and CDR2 SASEGT. The CDR3 totals 16 residues. The CDR3 loop reads CASSGGPLALNEKLFF. In nucleotides, the CDR3 is TGTGCCAGCAGCGGCGGTCCTCTCGCACTTAATGAAAAACTGTTTTTT.

This clonotype was seen ten or more times. The chain combines TRBV6-1 with TRBJ1-2; 7 nucleotides line up with TRBD1. Germline trimming cut 5 bases from V and 4 bases from J; bases unmatched to any gene: 10. The CDR3 is 15 residues long. Germline loops: CDR1 MNHNS, CDR2 SASEGT. The CDR3 region has the DNA TGTGCCAGCAGTCCCGGGACAGTAATAATCTATGGCTACACCTTC. Protein sequence: CASSPGTVIIYGYTF.

This clonotype was observed a handful of times. CDR3 DNA sequence: TGCGCCAGCAGCCACAACCAGGGGGCAAACAATTCACCCCTCCACTTT. The encoded protein is CASSHNQGANNSPLHF. The chain couples TRBV5-1 to TRBJ1-6, with 8 bases identical to TRBD1. CDR3 length: 16 amino acids. The V gene end was trimmed by 4 bases and the J gene end by 7 bases; junction bases not matched to a gene: 10. The germline CDR1 and CDR2 sequences are SGHRS and YFSETQ.

This clonotype came up a few times. The chain couples TRBV29-1 to TRBJ2-7, with 7 bases lining up with TRBD2. With 4 bases clipped from V and 4 bases from J, the junction kept 7 bases outside the gene matches. This CDR3 has 13 residues. Germline CDR1 SQVTM, CDR2 ANQGSEA. Here the CDR3 DNA reads TGCAGCGTTGCCCGGGGGGAGGCGTACGAGCAGTACTTC. Amino acids: CSVARGEAYEQYF.

This clonotype was seen a few times. The DNA for the CDR3 is TGCAGTGCTAGAGTCCCCACACCCGGTCCGAGCTACGAGCAGTACTTC. This codes for CSARVPTPGPSYEQYF. The chain combines TRBV20-1 with TRBJ2-7; no reliable D call. V was pared by 1 base and J by 3 bases, with 19 bases between. The CDR3 length is 16 residues. Germline lookup yields CDR1 DFQATT and CDR2 SNEGSKA (reference sequence).

This clonotype was observed at least ten times. The V and J genes are TRBV5-1 and TRBJ2-1; TRBD2 is a possible D gene (6 bases). This CDR3 spans 14 amino acids. Germline assignment: CDR1 SGHRS and CDR2 YFSETQ. The V gene lost 10 bases and the J gene lost 5 bases, with 19 bases spanning the gap. CDR3 loop: CASRRGSRDNEQFF. As DNA, the CDR3 is TGCGCCTCCCGTCGGGGGTCCAGGGACAATGAGCAGTTCTTC.

This chain uses TRBV5-6 with TRBJ2-5, with TRBD2 identical over 7 bases. Per the germline V gene, CDR1 is SGHDT and CDR2 is YYEEEE. V dropped 4 bases and J dropped 4; count of bases not matched to a gene: 7. The CDR3 length is 14 residues. The CDR3 bases are TGTGCCAGCAGCCCCATTGGGGAGGGAGAGACCCAGTACTTC. Translating it yields CASSPIGEGETQYF.

This clonotype was recorded many times. The rearrangement links TRBV7-2 to TRBJ1-1, with no clear D. This CDR3 contains 14 residues. Germline CDR1 is SGHTA and CDR2 is FQGNSA. V was cut by 2 bases and J by 2 bases, with 9 bases left in between. CDR3 in amino acids: CASSLLTQNTEAFF. As DNA, the CDR3 is TGTGCCAGCAGCTTATTGACACAAAACACTGAAGCTTTCTTT.

The genes are TRBV30 and TRBJ1-6; D is ambiguous. V shed 0 bases and J shed 9 bases, with 12 bases lying between them. Germline V gives CDR1 GTSNPN, CDR2 SVGIG (reference sequence). This CDR3 region has 14 residues. CDR3 in amino acids: CAWSVSGIGSPLHF. In DNA form, the CDR3 reads TGTGCCTGGAGTGTTTCAGGCATAGGTTCACCCCTCCACTTT.

This clonotype was detected ten times or more. A read error may account for a junction end that differs from germline. The chain employs TRBV20-1 and TRBJ1-5; D is possibly TRBD1 (5 bases). CDR3 length: 13 residues. Germline loops: CDR1 DFQATT, CDR2 SNEGSKA (reference sequence). CDR3 amino acids: CSARGAFNQPQHF. CDR3 DNA: TGCAGTGCCAGAGGGGCTTTCAATCAGCCCCAGCATTTT.

This clonotype came up a few times. The chain couples TRBV20-1 to TRBJ2-3; no definite D call. The CDR3 extends over 13 amino acids. Germline CDR1 and CDR2: DFQATT and SNEGSKA (reference sequence). The ends were cut back, 1 base at V and 5 bases at J, with 10 bases in the middle. The chain's CDR3 is CSARAPSGDTQYF. In nucleotides, the CDR3 is TGCAGTGCTAGAGCCCCCTCGGGAGATACGCAGTATTTT.

The J gene is TRBJ1-2, the V gene TRBV6-1; D perhaps matches TRBD1 (5 bases). This CDR3 contains 14 residues. V was clipped by 6 bases and J by 5 bases, with 16 bases between them. From germline, CDR1 is MNHNS and CDR2 SASEGT. This CDR3 is CASSAHGTAYGYTF. The CDR3 DNA sequence: TGTGCCAGCAGCGCTCATGGGACGGCGTATGGCTACACCTTC.

This clonotype appeared a few times. V and J are TRBV6-1 and TRBJ2-2, with D possibly TRBD1 on 5 matching bases. Trimming stripped 8 bases from V and 2 bases from J, with 12 bases between. Germline V lookup: CDR1 MNHNS, CDR2 SASEGT. The CDR3 runs 14 residues. The CDR3 loop reads CASAARGNTGELFF. CDR3 nucleotides: TGTGCCAGCGCCGCAAGGGGAAACACCGGGGAGCTGTTTTTT.

This clonotype was seen only a few times. The chain is built from TRBV10-3 and TRBJ2-2; 7 nucleotides line up with TRBD1. The CDR3 covers 15 residues. Trimming at V came to 6 bases and at J to 0 bases, leaving 4 bases not matched to a gene. Germline V gene data show CDR1 as ENHRY and CDR2 as SYGVKD. Written as DNA, the CDR3 is TGTGCCATCAGGCAGACAGGGACGAACACCGGGGAGCTGTTTTTT. Encoded protein: CAIRQTGTNTGELFF.

This clonotype has more than one count but fewer than ten. Here the CDR3 DNA reads TGCAGTGCTAAACGGTCGGGCTACGAGCAGTACTTC. Translation: CSAKRSGYEQYF. V gene TRBV20-1 combines with J gene TRBJ2-7; no clear D. Trimming shortened V by 4 bases and J by 3 bases, and 10 bases separated the two germline ends. The CDR3 extends over 12 amino acids. The germline gives CDR1 DFQATT, CDR2 SNEGSKA (reference sequence).

This clonotype turned up a few times. The V call is TRBV18, the J call TRBJ1-5; maybe TRBD1 (5 bases). CDR3 size: 14 residues. Deletions cut 6 bases from V and 5 bases from J, with 14 bases between. CDR1 is KGHSH, CDR2 LQKENI, per germline. The CDR3 DNA is TGTGCCAGCTCCCAAGGGACGGTCCATCAGCCCCAGCATTTT. It yields the protein CASSQGTVHQPQHF.

This clonotype was recorded a few times. The genes are TRBV27 and TRBJ2-7; TRBD1 matches at 7 bases. The CDR3 is 14 residues long. In germline, CDR1 is MNHEY, CDR2 SMNVEV (reference sequence). V dropped 5 bases and J dropped 6; count of bases not matched to a gene: 10. The CDR3 sequence: CASSPRQGWGEQYF. The CDR3 nucleotides read TGTGCCAGCAGTCCCCGACAGGGCTGGGGCGAGCAGTACTTC.

In this sample, this clonotype turned up a few times. The rearrangement joins TRBV7-2 to TRBJ2-7, with D perhaps matching TRBD2 (6 bases). Germline loops: CDR1 SGHTA, CDR2 FQGNSA. V shed 1 base and J shed 4 bases, with 14 bases lying between them. This CDR3 contains 15 residues. The CDR3 spells CASSLVGTGRYEQYF. The CDR3 bases are TGTGCCAGCAGCTTAGTGGGGACTGGAAGATACGAGCAGTACTTC.

This clonotype was recorded many times. CDR3 in DNA: TGTGCCAGCAGTTTAAAGCGGAGCCTCTATGGCTACACCTTC. It encodes CASSLKRSLYGYTF. This sequence joins TRBV12-3 or TRBV12-4 and TRBJ1-2; no clear D. The CDR3 is made up of 14 amino acids. V was pared by 2 bases and J by 4 bases, with 11 bases between.

The chain combines TRBV27 with TRBJ2-3; D gene unclear. This CDR3 is 12 amino acids long. The germline gives CDR1 MNHEY, CDR2 SMNVEV (reference sequence). Trimming cost V 8 bases and J 5 bases, with 11 bases left between them. The CDR3 region is CASGFLGDTQYF. The CDR3 DNA sequence: TGTGCCAGCGGATTCCTGGGAGATACGCAGTATTTT.

The chain carries TRBV20-1 and TRBJ1-3; D unresolved. The V end was cut by 6 bases, the J end by 0 bases, with 9 bases between. The CDR3 totals 13 residues. Germline V gives CDR1 DFQATT, CDR2 SNEGSKA (reference sequence). CDR3 protein: CSAWTFSGNTIYF. CDR3 nucleotides: TGCAGTGCGTGGACTTTCTCTGGAAACACCATATATTTT.

This chain connects TRBV18 to TRBJ2-3; no firm D call. Trimming stripped 5 bases from V and 0 bases from J, with 15 bases between. From germline, CDR1 is KGHSH and CDR2 LQKENI. This CDR3 is built from 16 residues. The CDR3 coding sequence is TGTGCCAGCTCATTATTACCATTCACTAGCACAGATACGCAGTATTTT. Its protein is CASSLLPFTSTDTQYF. Full variable domain (outside the CDR3, taken from reference TRBV18 and TRBJ2-3): NAGVMQNPRHLVRRRGQEARLRCSPMKGHSHVYWYRQLPEEGLKFMVYLQKENIIDESGMPKERFSAEFPKEGPSILRIQQVVRGDSAAYFCASSLLPFTSTDTQYFGPGTRLTVL.

The chain is built from TRBV27 and TRBJ2-5; 7 bases are a match to TRBD2. With 5 bases clipped from V and 4 bases from J, the junction kept 4 bases outside the gene matches. CDR1 MNHEY and CDR2 SMNVEV come from the germline V gene (reference sequence). The CDR3 contains 13 residues. CDR3 DNA: TGTGCCAGCAGTCGGGACTACCGAGAGACCCAGTACTTC. This sequence encodes CASSRDYRETQYF.